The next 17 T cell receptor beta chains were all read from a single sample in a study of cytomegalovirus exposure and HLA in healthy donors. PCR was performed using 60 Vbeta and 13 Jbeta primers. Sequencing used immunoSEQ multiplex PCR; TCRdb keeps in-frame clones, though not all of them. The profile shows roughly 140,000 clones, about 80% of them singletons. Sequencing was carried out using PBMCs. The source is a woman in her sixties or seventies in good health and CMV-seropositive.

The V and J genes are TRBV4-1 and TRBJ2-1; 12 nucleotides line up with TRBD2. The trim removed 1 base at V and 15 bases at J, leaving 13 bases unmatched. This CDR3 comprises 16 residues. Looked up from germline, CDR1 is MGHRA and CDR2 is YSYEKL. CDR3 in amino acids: CASSQVRLAGVSQPFF. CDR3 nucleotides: TGCGCCAGCAGCCAAGTGCGACTAGCGGGAGTGTCTCAGCCGTTCTTC.

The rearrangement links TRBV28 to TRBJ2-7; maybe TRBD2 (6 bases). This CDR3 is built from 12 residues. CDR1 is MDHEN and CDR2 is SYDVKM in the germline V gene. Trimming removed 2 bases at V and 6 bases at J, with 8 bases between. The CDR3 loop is CASSLSSGEQYF. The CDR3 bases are TGTGCCAGCAGTTTAAGTAGCGGCGAGCAGTACTTC. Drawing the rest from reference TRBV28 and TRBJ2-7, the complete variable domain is DVKVTQSSRYLVKRTGEKVFLECVQDMDHENMFWYRQDPGLGLRLIYFSYDVKMKEKGDIPEGYSVSREKKERFSLILESASTNQTSMYLCASSLSSGEQYFGPGTRLTVT.

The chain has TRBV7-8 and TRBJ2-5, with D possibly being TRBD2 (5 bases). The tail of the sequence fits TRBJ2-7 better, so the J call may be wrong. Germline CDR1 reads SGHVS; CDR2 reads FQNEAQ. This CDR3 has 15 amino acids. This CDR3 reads CASSSQTVATYEQYF. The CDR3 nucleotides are TGTGCCAGCAGCTCCCAGACCGTAGCGACCTACGAGCAGTACTTC.

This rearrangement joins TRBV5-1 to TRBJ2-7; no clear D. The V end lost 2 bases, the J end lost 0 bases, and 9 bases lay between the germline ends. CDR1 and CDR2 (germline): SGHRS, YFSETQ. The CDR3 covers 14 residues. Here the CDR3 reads CASSFGGSSYEQYF. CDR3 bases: TGCGCCAGCAGCTTTGGCGGTAGCTCCTACGAGCAGTACTTC.

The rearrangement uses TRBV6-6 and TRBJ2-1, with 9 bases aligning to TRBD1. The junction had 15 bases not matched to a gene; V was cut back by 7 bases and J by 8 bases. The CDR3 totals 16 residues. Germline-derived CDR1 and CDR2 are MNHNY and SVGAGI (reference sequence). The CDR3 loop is CASNAGTGFGPYEQFF. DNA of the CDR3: TGTGCCAGCAACGCCGGGACAGGGTTTGGCCCCTATGAGCAGTTCTTC.

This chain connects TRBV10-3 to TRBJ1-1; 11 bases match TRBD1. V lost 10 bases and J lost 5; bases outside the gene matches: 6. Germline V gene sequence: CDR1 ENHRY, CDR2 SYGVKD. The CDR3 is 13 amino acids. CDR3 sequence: CATAGQGATEAFF. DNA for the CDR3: TGTGCCACCGCCGGACAGGGGGCTACTGAAGCTTTCTTT.

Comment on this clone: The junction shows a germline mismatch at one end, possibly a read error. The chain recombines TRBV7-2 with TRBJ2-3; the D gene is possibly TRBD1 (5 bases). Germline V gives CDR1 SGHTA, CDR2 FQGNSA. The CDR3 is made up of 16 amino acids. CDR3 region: CASSLDPARGTGTQYF. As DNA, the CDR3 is TGTGCCAGCAGCTTAGACCCCGCCCGTGGCACAGGTACGCAGTATTTT. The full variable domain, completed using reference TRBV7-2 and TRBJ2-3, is GAGVSQSPSNKVTEKGKDVELRCDPISGHTALYWYRQSLGQGLEFLIYFQGNSAPDKSGLPSDRFSAERTGGSVSTLTIQRTQQEDSAVYLCASSLDPARGTGTQYFGPGTRLTVL.

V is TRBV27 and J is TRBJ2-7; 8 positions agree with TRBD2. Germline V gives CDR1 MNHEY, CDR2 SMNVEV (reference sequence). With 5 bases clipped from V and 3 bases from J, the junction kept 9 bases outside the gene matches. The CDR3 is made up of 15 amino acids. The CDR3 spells CASSPRGGVIYEQYF. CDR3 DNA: TGTGCCAGCAGTCCCCGGGGGGGAGTCATCTACGAGCAGTACTTC.

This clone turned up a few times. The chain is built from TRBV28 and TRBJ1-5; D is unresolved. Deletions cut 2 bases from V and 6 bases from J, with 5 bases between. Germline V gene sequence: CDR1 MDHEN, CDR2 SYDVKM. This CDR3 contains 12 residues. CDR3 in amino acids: CASSLQAQPQHF. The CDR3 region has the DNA TGTGCCAGCAGTTTACAGGCTCAGCCCCAGCATTTT.

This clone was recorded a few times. The CDR3 here is CASSLTGTGYQETQYF. CDR3 coding DNA: TGTGCCAGCAGCTTGACCGGGACAGGGTACCAAGAGACCCAGTACTTC. The J gene is TRBJ2-5, the V gene TRBV5-6; the match to TRBD1 covers 9 bases. This CDR3 comprises 16 residues. J lost 0 bases, V lost 1 base, and 4 bases had no gene match. Germline CDR1 is SGHDT and CDR2 is YYEEEE. Supplemented by reference TRBV5-6 and TRBJ2-5, the full variable domain reads DAGVTQSPTHLIKTRGQQVTLRCSPKSGHDTVSWYQQALGQGPQFIFQYYEEEERQRGNFPDRFSGHQFPNYSSELNVNALLLGDSALYLCASSLTGTGYQETQYFGPGTRLLVL.

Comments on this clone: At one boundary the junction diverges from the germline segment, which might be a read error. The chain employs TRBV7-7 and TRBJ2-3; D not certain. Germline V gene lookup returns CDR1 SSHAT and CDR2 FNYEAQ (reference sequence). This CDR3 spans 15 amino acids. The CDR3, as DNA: TGTGCTAGCAGCAACTCCCTAGGAAGAACAGATACGCAGTATTTT. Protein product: CASSNSLGRTDTQYF.

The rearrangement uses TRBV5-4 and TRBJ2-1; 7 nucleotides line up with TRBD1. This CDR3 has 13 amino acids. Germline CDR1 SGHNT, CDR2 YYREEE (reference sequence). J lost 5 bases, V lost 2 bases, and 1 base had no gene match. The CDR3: CASSFGTDNEQFF. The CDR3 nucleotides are TGTGCCAGCAGCTTCGGGACAGACAATGAGCAGTTCTTC.

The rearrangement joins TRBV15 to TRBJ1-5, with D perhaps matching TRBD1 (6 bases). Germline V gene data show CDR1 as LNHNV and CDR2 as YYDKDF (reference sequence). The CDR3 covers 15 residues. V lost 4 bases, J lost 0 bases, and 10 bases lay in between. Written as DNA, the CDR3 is TGTGCCACCAGCAACCACAGGGTTAGCAATCAGCCCCAGCATTTT. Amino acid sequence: CATSNHRVSNQPQHF.

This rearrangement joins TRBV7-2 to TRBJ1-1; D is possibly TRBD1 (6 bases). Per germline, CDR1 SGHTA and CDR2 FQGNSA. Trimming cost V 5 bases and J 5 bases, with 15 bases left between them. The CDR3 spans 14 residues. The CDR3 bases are TGTGCCAGCAGCCAACTCTTAGGGGGAACTGAAGCTTTCTTT. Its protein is CASSQLLGGTEAFF.

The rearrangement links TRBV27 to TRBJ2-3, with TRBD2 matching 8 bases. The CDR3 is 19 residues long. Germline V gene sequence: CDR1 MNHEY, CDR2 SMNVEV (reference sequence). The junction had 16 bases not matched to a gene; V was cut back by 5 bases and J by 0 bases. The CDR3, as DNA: TGTGCCAGCAGTGCCCCCGGGAGGGTCAGACACCCTAGCACAGATACGCAGTATTTT. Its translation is CASSAPGRVRHPSTDTQYF.

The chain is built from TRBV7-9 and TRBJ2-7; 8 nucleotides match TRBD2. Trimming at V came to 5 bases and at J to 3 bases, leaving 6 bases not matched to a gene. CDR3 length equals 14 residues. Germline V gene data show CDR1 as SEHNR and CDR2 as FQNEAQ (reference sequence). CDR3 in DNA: TGTGCCAGCAGCGCCGGGGCGGGAGGCTACGAGCAGTACTTC. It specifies CASSAGAGGYEQYF.

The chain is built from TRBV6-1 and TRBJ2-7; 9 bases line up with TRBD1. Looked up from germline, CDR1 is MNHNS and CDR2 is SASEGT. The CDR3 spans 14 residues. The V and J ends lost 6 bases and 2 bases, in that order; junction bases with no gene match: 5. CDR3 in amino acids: CASSPGTGPYEQYF. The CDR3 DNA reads TGTGCCAGCAGCCCCGGGACAGGGCCCTACGAGCAGTACTTC.